One and the same sample provided the 6 T cell receptor beta chains below, sequenced in a study of T cell responses to AZD1222 COVID-19 vaccine. Clones were sequenced by immunoSEQ multiplex PCR, and TCRdb holds only the in-frame ones, with some missing. The sample gives more than 95,000 clones, 82% of which show up once; approximately 5% is in the top ten. The sample was peripheral blood, taken on day 0 of AZD1222 vaccination. These receptors were taken from an adult in good health.

The V gene is TRBV4-1, the J gene TRBJ1-5; a possible D gene is TRBD1 (6 bases). CDR3 size: 15 residues. The V gene lost 1 base and the J gene lost 6 bases, with 13 bases spanning the gap. Germline V gene data show CDR1 as MGHRA and CDR2 as YSYEKL. The CDR3 spells CASSQAPQGGQPQHF. CDR3 sequence (DNA): TGCGCCAGCAGCCAAGCACCACAGGGAGGTCAGCCCCAGCATTTT.

The chain couples TRBV19 to TRBJ1-2; tentative D call: TRBD1 (5 bases). The V end was cut by 3 bases, the J end by 8 bases, with 16 bases between. This CDR3 contains 14 residues. Germline loops: CDR1 LNHDA, CDR2 SQIVND (reference sequence). This CDR3 is CASSIGASRRGYTF. CDR3 DNA: TGTGCCAGTAGTATCGGGGCCTCCAGGAGGGGCTACACCTTC.

The rearrangement links TRBV28 to TRBJ1-2; D not resolved. The CDR3 runs 11 residues. CDR1 is MDHEN, CDR2 SYDVKM, per germline. Between the trimmed V and J ends, which lost 6 bases and 4 bases, there was a span of 6 bases. As DNA, the CDR3 is TGTGCCAGCAGATACCTCTATGGCTACACCTTC. This encodes CASRYLYGYTF.

J is TRBJ1-5 and V is TRBV24-1; D is ambiguous. Trimming shortened V by 1 base and J by 7 bases, and 4 bases separated the two germline ends. The CDR3 sequence is 12 residues long. CDR1 is KGHDR, CDR2 SFDVKD, per germline. The CDR3 reads CATSDFRQPQHF. The CDR3, as DNA: TGTGCCACCAGTGATTTCCGGCAGCCCCAGCATTTT.

The chain combines TRBV7-2 with TRBJ1-5, with D unresolved. Germline lookup yields CDR1 SGHTA and CDR2 FQGNSA. The V end lost 1 base, the J end lost 9 bases, and 16 bases lay between the germline ends. This CDR3 is built from 15 residues. This CDR3 is CASSLDSAGRSPQHF. The CDR3 nucleotides are TGTGCCAGCAGCTTAGATTCCGCCGGGAGATCGCCCCAGCATTTT.

This chain connects TRBV7-2 to TRBJ1-4; maybe TRBD1 (5 bases). CDR3 length equals 15 residues. CDR1 is SGHTA and CDR2 is FQGNSA in the germline V gene. V was pared by 1 base and J by 8 bases, with 14 bases between. Here the CDR3 reads CASSLVAGLGEKLFF. CDR3 coding DNA: TGTGCCAGCAGCTTAGTAGCAGGGTTGGGCGAAAAACTGTTTTTT.